The TCR beta chain described here comes from a study of blood T cell repertoires in COVID-19. Study overall: Both acute and convalescent COVID-19 samples were obtained from the United States, Italy and Spain. T cells, B-cell-depleted T cells, or PBMCs supplied cDNA or gDNA.

Seattle's cohort entered during active infection and was followed longitudinally. The table came from immunoSEQ multiplex PCR; TCRdb's copy has only in-frame clones and leaves some out. The sample yields 300,000 to 400,000 clones, 85% to 90% seen once. The germline gives CDR1 KGHDR, CDR2 SFDVKD. The CDR3 is 21 amino acids. J lost 6 bases, V lost 8 bases, and 28 bases had no gene match. Sequenced material: peripheral blood. The sequence was collected from a woman in her 50s with COVID-19, enrolled during active disease. The chain joins TRBV24-1 to TRBJ1-5, with TRBD1 matching over 9 bases. CDR3 bases: TGTGCCACCACCCCCCCCGCCAAACCGAACAGGGGGCTCTGGCATTGTCAGCCCCAGCATTTT. It codes for CATTPPAKPNRGLWHCQPQHF.